This T cell receptor (beta chain) came from a study of T cell responses to AZD1222 COVID-19 vaccine. Study background: Combined were second doses at about 4 or about 12 weeks.

Study results and caveats: Clonal diversity may have been underestimated, and the donors were mostly white British, with more females than males. Repertoire sampling happened only post peak T cell response. The study identified only six AZD1222 recipients as seropositive at baseline.

Notes on this clone: Its cognate antigen is unknown.

The method was immunoSEQ multiplex PCR; TCRdb's version includes in-frame clones alone and lacks a portion of them. In the table there are 90,000 to 120,000 clones, approximately 86% of which are singletons. CDR3 length equals 15 residues. Germline V lookup: CDR1 LGHDT, CDR2 YNNKEL (reference sequence). V was clipped by 1 base and J by 3 bases, with 11 bases between them. J is TRBJ2-3 and V is TRBV3-1 (or the pseudogene TRBV3-2), with no clear D. The specimen was peripheral blood, collected on day 0 of AZD1222 vaccination. The TCR comes from an adult in good health. The chain's CDR3 is CASSQGSLRTDTQYF. The CDR3 DNA reads as TGTGCCAGCAGCCAAGGTTCTCTTCGAACAGATACGCAGTATTTT.